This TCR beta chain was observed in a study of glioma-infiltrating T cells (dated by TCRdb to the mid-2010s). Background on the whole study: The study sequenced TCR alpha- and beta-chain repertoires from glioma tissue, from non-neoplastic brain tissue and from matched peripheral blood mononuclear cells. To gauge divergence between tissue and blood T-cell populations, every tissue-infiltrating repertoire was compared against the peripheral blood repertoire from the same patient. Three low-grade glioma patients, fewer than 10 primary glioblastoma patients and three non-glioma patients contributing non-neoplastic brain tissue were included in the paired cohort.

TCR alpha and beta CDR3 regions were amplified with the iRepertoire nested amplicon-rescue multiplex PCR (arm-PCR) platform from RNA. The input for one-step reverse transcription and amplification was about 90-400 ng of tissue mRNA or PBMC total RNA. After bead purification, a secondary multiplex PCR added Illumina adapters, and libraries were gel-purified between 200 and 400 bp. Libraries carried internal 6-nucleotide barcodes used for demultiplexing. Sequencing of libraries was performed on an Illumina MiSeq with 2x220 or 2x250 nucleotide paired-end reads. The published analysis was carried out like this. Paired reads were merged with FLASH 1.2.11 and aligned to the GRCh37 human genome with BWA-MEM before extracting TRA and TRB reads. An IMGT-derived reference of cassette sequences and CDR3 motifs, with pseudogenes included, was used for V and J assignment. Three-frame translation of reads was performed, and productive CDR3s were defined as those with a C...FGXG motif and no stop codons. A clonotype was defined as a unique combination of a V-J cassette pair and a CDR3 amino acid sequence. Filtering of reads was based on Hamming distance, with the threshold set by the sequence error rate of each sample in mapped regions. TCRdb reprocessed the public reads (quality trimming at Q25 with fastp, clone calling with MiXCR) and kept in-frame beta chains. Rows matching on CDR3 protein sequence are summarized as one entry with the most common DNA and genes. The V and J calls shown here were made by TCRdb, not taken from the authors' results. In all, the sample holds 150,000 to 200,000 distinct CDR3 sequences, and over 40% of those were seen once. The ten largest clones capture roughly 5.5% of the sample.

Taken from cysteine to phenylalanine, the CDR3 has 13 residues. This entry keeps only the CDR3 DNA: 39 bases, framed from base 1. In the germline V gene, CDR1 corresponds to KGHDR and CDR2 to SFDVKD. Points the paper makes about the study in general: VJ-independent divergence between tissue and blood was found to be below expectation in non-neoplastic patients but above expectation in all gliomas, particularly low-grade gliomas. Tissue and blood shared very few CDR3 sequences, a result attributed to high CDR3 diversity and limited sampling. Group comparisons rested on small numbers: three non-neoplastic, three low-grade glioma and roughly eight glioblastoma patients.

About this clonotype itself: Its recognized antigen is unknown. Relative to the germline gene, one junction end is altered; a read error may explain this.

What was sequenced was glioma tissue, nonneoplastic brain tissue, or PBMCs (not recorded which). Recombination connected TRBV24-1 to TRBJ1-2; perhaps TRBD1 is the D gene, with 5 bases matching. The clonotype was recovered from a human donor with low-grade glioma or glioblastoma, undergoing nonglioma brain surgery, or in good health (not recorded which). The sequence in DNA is TGTGCCACGAGTGGAGGGGAAGGATCCGGCTACAACTTC. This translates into CATSGGEGSGYNF.